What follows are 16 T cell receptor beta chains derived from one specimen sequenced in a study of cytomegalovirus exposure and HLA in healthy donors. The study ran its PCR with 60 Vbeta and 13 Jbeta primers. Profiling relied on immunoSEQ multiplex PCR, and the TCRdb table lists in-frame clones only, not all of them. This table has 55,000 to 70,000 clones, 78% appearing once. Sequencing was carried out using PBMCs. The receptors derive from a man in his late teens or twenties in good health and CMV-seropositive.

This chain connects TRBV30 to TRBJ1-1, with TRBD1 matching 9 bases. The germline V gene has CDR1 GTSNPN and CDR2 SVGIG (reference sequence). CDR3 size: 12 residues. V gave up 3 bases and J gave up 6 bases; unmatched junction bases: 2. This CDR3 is CAWRTGGAEAFF. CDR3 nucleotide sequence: TGTGCCTGGAGGACAGGGGGGGCTGAAGCTTTCTTT.

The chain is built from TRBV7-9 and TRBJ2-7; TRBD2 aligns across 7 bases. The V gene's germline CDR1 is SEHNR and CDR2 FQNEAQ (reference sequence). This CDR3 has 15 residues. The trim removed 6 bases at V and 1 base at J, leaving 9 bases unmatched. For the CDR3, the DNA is TGTGCCAGCAGGCCTCTCGCGGGAGTGTCCTACGAGCAGTACTTC. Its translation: CASRPLAGVSYEQYF.

CDR3 DNA: TGTGCCAGCAGTGAAATTACATCTGGGGCCAACGTCCTGACTTTC. As protein: CASSEITSGANVLTF. The chain employs TRBV6-1 and TRBJ2-6; no definite D call. Germline V gene sequence: CDR1 MNHNS, CDR2 SASEGT. There are 15 residues in the CDR3. V dropped 2 bases and J dropped 1 base, with 6 bases sitting between them.

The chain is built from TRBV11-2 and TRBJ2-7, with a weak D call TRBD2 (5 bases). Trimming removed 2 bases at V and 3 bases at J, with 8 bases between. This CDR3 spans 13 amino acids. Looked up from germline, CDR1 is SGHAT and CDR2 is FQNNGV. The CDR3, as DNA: TGTGCCAGCAGCTTAAGTAGCGACTACGAGCAGTACTTC. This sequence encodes CASSLSSDYEQYF. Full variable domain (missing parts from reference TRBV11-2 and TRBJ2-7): EAGVAQSPRYKIIEKRQSVAFWCNPISGHATLYWYQQILGQGPKLLIQFQNNGVVDDSQLPKDRFSAERLKGVDSTLKIQPAKLEDSAVYLCASSLSSDYEQYFGPGTRLTVT.

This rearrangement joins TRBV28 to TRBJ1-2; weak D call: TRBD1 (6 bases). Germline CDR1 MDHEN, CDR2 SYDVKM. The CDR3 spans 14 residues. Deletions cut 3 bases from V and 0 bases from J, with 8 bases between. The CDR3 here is CASSLGAANYGYTF. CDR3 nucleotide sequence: TGTGCCAGCAGTTTGGGGGCGGCTAACTATGGCTACACCTTC.

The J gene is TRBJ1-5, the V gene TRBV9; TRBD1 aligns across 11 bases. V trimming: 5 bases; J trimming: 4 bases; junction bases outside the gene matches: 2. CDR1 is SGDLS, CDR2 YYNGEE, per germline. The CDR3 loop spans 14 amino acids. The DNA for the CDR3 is TGTGCCAGCAGTGGACAGGGGGCAAATCAGCCCCAGCATTTT. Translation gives CASSGQGANQPQHF.

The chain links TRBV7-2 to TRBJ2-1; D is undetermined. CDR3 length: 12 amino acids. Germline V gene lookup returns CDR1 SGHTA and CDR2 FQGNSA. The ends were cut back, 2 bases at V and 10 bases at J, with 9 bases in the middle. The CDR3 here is CASSLFSREQFF. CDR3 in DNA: TGTGCCAGCAGCTTATTTTCTCGGGAGCAGTTCTTC.

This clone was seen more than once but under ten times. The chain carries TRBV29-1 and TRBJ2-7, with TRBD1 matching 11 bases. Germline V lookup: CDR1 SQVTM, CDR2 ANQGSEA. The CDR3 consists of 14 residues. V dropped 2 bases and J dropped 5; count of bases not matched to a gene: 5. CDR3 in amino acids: CSVELWTGGNEQYF. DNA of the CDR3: TGCAGCGTTGAATTGTGGACAGGGGGCAACGAGCAGTACTTC.

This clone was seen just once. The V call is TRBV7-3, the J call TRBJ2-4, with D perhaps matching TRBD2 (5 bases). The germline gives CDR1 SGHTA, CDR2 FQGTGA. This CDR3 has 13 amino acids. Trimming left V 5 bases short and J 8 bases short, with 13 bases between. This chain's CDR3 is CASSSGLLDIQYF. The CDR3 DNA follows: TGTGCCAGCAGCAGCGGACTGCTTGACATTCAGTACTTC.

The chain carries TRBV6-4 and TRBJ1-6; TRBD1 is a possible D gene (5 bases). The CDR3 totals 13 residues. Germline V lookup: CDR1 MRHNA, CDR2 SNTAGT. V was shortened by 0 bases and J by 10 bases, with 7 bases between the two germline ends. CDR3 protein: CASSDSGGSPLHF. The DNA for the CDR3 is TGTGCCAGCAGTGACTCCGGGGGATCACCCCTCCACTTT.

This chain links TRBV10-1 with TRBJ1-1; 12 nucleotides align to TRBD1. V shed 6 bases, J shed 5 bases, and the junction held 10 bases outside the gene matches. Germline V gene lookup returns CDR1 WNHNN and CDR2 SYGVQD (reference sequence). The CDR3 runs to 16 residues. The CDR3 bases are TGCGCCAGCAGCTCCGGGACAGGGGGCTCGGATACTGAAGCTTTCTTT. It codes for CASSSGTGGSDTEAFF.

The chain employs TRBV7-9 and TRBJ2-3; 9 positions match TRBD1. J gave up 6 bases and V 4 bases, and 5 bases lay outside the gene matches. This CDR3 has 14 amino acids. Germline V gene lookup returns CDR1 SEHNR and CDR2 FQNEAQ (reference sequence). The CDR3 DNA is TGTGCCAGCAGCTCTGGACAGGGGCACGATACGCAGTATTTT. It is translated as CASSSGQGHDTQYF.

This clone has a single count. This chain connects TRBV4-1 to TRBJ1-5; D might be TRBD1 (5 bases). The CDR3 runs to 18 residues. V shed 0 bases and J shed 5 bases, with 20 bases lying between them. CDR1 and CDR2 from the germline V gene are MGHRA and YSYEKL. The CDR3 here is CASSQDRLIDSTYQPQHF. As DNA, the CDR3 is TGCGCCAGCAGCCAAGATAGGTTAATCGACAGCACTTATCAGCCCCAGCATTTT.

This chain's CDR3 is CASSLRGGSGELFF. For the CDR3, the DNA is TGTGCCAGCAGCCTCCGGGGGGGGTCCGGGGAGCTGTTTTTT. V gene TRBV11-3 combines with J gene TRBJ2-2; TRBD2 aligns across 8 bases. The CDR3 runs 14 residues. Germline V gene lookup returns CDR1 SGHNT and CDR2 YENEEA. The J segment lost 6 bases and the V segment lost 5 bases, leaving 5 bases of the junction unmatched. The full variable domain, with the rest looked up from reference TRBV11-3 and TRBJ2-2, is EAGVVQSPRYKIIEKKQPVAFWCNPISGHNTLYWYLQNLGQGPELLIRYENEEAVDDSQLPKDRFSAERLKGVDSTLKIQPAELGDSAVYLCASSLRGGSGELFFGEGSRLTVL.

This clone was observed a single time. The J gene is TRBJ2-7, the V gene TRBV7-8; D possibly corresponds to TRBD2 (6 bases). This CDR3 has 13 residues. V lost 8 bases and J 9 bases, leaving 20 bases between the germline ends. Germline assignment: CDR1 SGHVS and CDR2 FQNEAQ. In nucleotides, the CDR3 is TGTGCCAGCGGAGGGGACCCCCTTAGCTGGCAGTACTTC. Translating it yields CASGGDPLSWQYF.

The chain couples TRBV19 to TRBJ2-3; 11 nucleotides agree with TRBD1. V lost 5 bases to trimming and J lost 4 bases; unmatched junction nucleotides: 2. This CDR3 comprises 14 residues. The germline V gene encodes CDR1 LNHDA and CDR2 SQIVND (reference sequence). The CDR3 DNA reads TGTGCCAGTAGTTGGGGACAGGGGGCAGATACGCAGTATTTT. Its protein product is CASSWGQGADTQYF. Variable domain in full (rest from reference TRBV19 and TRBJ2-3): DGGITQSPKYLFRKEGQNVTLSCEQNLNHDAMYWYRQDPGQGLRLIYYSQIVNDFQKGDIAEGYSVSREKKESFPLTVTSAQKNPTAFYLCASSWGQGADTQYFGPGTRLTVL.